This is a list of T cell receptor beta chains from one sample in a study of blood T cell repertoires in COVID-19. The data were produced by immunoSEQ multiplex PCR, yet TCRdb's version contains in-frame clones alone and is incomplete. This table has some 150,000 clones, about 90% appearing once. The sequencing input was PBMCs or T cells enriched from blood (not recorded which). The source is a human donor with acute COVID-19. The donor label of this sample is uncertain. Both conserved end residues are part of each CDR3. A D gene is named only where the DNA matches it firmly. Clone size appears in some rows only: once, few, many, or a class for an expanded clone.

V: TRBV5-6
D: TRBD2
size: NA
J: TRBJ2-7
DNA: TGTGCCAGCAGCTTGGTTCCAGCGGGGGGGACCTACGAGCAGTACTTC
CDR3: CASSLVPAGGTYEQYF

V: TRBV30
D: NA
size: NA
J: TRBJ2-7
DNA: TGTGCCTACAGGGTTGCATCCTACGAGCAGTACTTC
CDR3: CAYRVASYEQYF

V: TRBV11-2
D: TRBD1
size: NA
J: TRBJ1-1
DNA: TGTGCCAGCAGCTTATCTACAGGGGGCATCACTGAAGCTTTCTTT
CDR3: CASSLSTGGITEAFF

V: TRBV30
D: NA
size: NA
J: TRBJ2-1
DNA: TGTGCCTGGAGTCGCGGGACGTCCTACAATGAGCAGTTCTTC
CDR3: CAWSRGTSYNEQFF

V: TRBV7-2
D: NA
size: NA
J: TRBJ1-6
DNA: TGTGCCAGCAGCCGTGACAGGAGTTACCCCAATTCACCCCTCCACTTT
CDR3: CASSRDRSYPNSPLHF

V: TRBV7-3
D: TRBD1
size: NA
J: TRBJ2-7
DNA: TGTGCCAGCAGCGACCGACCAGGGGGCGAGCAGTACTTC
CDR3: CASSDRPGGEQYF

V: TRBV4-1
D: TRBD1
size: NA
J: TRBJ2-3
DNA: TGCGCCAGCAGCCTGACCGGGACAGGGGGGACAGATACGCAGTATTTT
CDR3: CASSLTGTGGTDTQYF

V: TRBV14
D: NA
size: NA
J: TRBJ1-5
DNA: TGTGCCAGCAGCCAGGGGGGGGGCTCCAATCAGCCCCAGCATTTT
CDR3: CASSQGGGSNQPQHF

V: TRBV24-1
D: TRBD2
size: NA
J: TRBJ2-1
DNA: TGTGCCACCAGTGCCCCCAGCGGGGGGCCGGGATACAATGAGCAGTTCTTC
CDR3: CATSAPSGGPGYNEQFF

V: TRBV7-6
D: NA
size: NA
J: TRBJ1-6
DNA: TGTGCCAGCAGCTTACAGTCCCAGGGATTCGATTCACCCCTCCACTTT
CDR3: CASSLQSQGFDSPLHF

V: TRBV11-2
D: NA
size: NA
J: TRBJ1-3
DNA: TGTGCCAGCAGCTTAGAGAGGACTGGAAACACCATATATTTT
CDR3: CASSLERTGNTIYF

V: TRBV18
D: NA
size: once
J: TRBJ2-7
DNA: TGTGCCAGCTCACGCACCCGGGACACTAGAAAGCGCCTGCGGGAGCAGTACTTC
CDR3: CASSRTRDTRKRLREQYF

V: TRBV7-2
D: NA
size: once
J: TRBJ2-4
DNA: TGTGCCAGCAGCTTTCCCAGCAAAAACATTCAGTACTTC
CDR3: CASSFPSKNIQYF

V: TRBV7-2
D: NA
size: NA
J: TRBJ1-6
DNA: TGTGCCAGCAGCTTAAACCAGGCCTCTAATTCACCCCTCCACTTT
CDR3: CASSLNQASNSPLHF

V: TRBV5-1
D: TRBD1
size: once
J: TRBJ2-3
DNA: TGCGCCAGCAGCTCTCCCCAGACAGGGGAGTTAGCGGATACGCAGTATTTT
CDR3: CASSSPQTGELADTQYF

V: TRBV9
D: TRBD1
size: NA
J: TRBJ1-4
DNA: TGTGCCAGCAGCGTAGGTGCCGTCGGGACAGGGGTGAATGAAAAACTGTTTTTT
CDR3: CASSVGAVGTGVNEKLFF

V: TRBV29-1
D: NA
size: NA
J: TRBJ1-1
DNA: TGCAGCGTTGAAGGTTTAGGGAGACCACAGGGTGAAGCTTTCTTT
CDR3: CSVEGLGRPQGEAFF

V: TRBV2
D: TRBD1
size: NA
J: TRBJ1-1
DNA: TGTGCCAGCAGGGGCACAGGGGGTTTGAACACTGAAGCTTTCTTT
CDR3: CASRGTGGLNTEAFF

V: TRBV19
D: NA
size: NA
J: TRBJ1-5
DNA: TGTGCCAGTAGTCTCGGGAAGGGTGGGGGCAATCAGCCCCAGCATTTT
CDR3: CASSLGKGGGNQPQHF

V: TRBV7-6
D: TRBD1
size: NA
J: TRBJ1-1
DNA: TGTGCCAGCAGCCTAAGACGGCAAGCAGGGGGGATCTACACTGAAGCTTTCTTT
CDR3: CASSLRRQAGGIYTEAFF

V: TRBV4-1
D: TRBD1
size: few
J: TRBJ2-7
DNA: TGCGCCAGCAGCCAAGATAAGGACAGGGGGGAGGAGCAGTACTTC
CDR3: CASSQDKDRGEEQYF

V: TRBV4-3
D: TRBD2
size: NA
J: TRBJ2-1
DNA: TGCGCCAGCAGCCAAGATCTCGCGGGGGACCCTACAGAGGAGCAGTTCTTC
CDR3: CASSQDLAGDPTEEQFF

V: TRBV6-2/TRBV6-3
D: TRBD2
size: NA
J: TRBJ2-5
DNA: TGTGCCAGCAGTTACCTCACCGGGACTAGCGGGGGGCACGGTGAAGAGACCCAGTACTTC
CDR3: CASSYLTGTSGGHGEETQYF

V: TRBV4-1
D: TRBD2
size: NA
J: TRBJ2-5
DNA: TGCGCCAGCAGCCAAGATATAGCGGGGGGGCCAGAGACCCAGTACTTC
CDR3: CASSQDIAGGPETQYF

V: TRBV6-1
D: NA
size: NA
J: TRBJ1-1
DNA: TGTGCCAGCAGTGAAAGGGGTGGGGGAGGCACTGAAGCTTTCTTT
CDR3: CASSERGGGGTEAFF

V: TRBV4-1
D: NA
size: NA
J: TRBJ1-2
DNA: TGCGCCAGCAGCCAAGGGCGGGGCGGGCGCTTCTATGGCTACACCTTC
CDR3: CASSQGRGGRFYGYTF

V: TRBV19
D: TRBD2
size: NA
J: TRBJ2-1
DNA: TGTGCCATTAGCGGGGGGGCCTTGGATGAGCAGTTCTTC
CDR3: CAISGGALDEQFF

V: TRBV30
D: NA
size: NA
J: TRBJ1-2
DNA: TGTGCCTGGAGTAGGGGAGGGAACTATGGCTACACCTTC
CDR3: CAWSRGGNYGYTF

V: TRBV27
D: NA
size: NA
J: TRBJ1-4
DNA: TGTGCCAGCAGACGTGGGGGGAAGGCTACTAATGAAAAACTGTTTTTT
CDR3: CASRRGGKATNEKLFF

V: TRBV4-3
D: TRBD1
size: NA
J: TRBJ1-6
DNA: TGCGCCAGCAGCCAAGGGAGAGGGGGCAATTCACCCCTCCACTTT
CDR3: CASSQGRGGNSPLHF

V: TRBV14
D: NA
size: NA
J: TRBJ1-1
DNA: TGTGCCAGCAGCCAAGATCTGGGGGCAGGGCGGTTGGTTGACACTGAAGCTTTCTTT
CDR3: CASSQDLGAGRLVDTEAFF

V: TRBV10-3
D: TRBD1
size: NA
J: TRBJ2-7
DNA: TGTGCCATCAGTGAGGGGACAGACGAGCAGTACTTC
CDR3: CAISEGTDEQYF

V: TRBV18
D: NA
size: once
J: TRBJ2-7
DNA: TGTGCCAGCTCACCGCGAGGGACAACTTCCTACGAGCAGTACTTC
CDR3: CASSPRGTTSYEQYF

V: TRBV19
D: TRBD1
size: NA
J: TRBJ1-2
DNA: TGTGCCAGTCGAGGGGGCAACTATGGCTACACCTTC
CDR3: CASRGGNYGYTF

V: TRBV28
D: TRBD1
size: NA
J: TRBJ2-5
DNA: TGTGCCAGCAGTTTCAGTCACAGGGGAGAGGGAGAGACCCAGTACTTC
CDR3: CASSFSHRGEGETQYF

V: TRBV30
D: NA
size: NA
J: TRBJ1-5
DNA: TGTGCCTGGAGTCCAACCTTCGGGGGGGGAGTCAATCAGCCCCAGCATTTT
CDR3: CAWSPTFGGGVNQPQHF

V: TRBV24-1
D: TRBD1
size: NA
J: TRBJ2-5
DNA: TGTGCCACCAGTGATGGGGGACAGGGGAAAGGGGCCCAGTACTTC
CDR3: CATSDGGQGKGAQYF

V: TRBV5-1
D: NA
size: NA
J: TRBJ2-7
DNA: TGCGCCAGCAGCTTGGCCATGGTAGAGCGCCACGAGCAGTACTTC
CDR3: CASSLAMVERHEQYF

V: TRBV6-2/TRBV6-3
D: NA
size: NA
J: TRBJ2-5
DNA: TGTGCCAGCAGTTACTACGGTTTCGAGACCCAGTACTTC
CDR3: CASSYYGFETQYF

V: TRBV3-1/TRBV3-2
D: NA
size: NA
J: TRBJ2-2
DNA: TGTGCCAGCAGCCAAGATCTTAGCACCGGGGAGCTGTTTTTT
CDR3: CASSQDLSTGELFF

V: TRBV2
D: NA
size: once
J: TRBJ2-1
DNA: TGTGCCAGCAGTGAAGGGGAGACAGAGCAGTTCTTC
CDR3: CASSEGETEQFF

V: TRBV19
D: NA
size: NA
J: TRBJ2-2
DNA: TGTGCCAGTGGCACAGGGAGTTTCGGGGAGCTGTTTTTT
CDR3: CASGTGSFGELFF

V: TRBV5-6
D: NA
size: once
J: TRBJ1-2
DNA: TGTGCCAGCAGCCCTAATTGGGCCTATGGCTACACCTTC
CDR3: CASSPNWAYGYTF

V: TRBV5-4
D: TRBD2
size: NA
J: TRBJ2-5
DNA: TGTGCCAGCAGCTCGGGCGGGGAGGGACTTCAAGAGACCCAGTACTTC
CDR3: CASSSGGEGLQETQYF

V: TRBV4-3
D: TRBD2
size: NA
J: TRBJ2-1
DNA: TGCGCCAGCAGCCAGGCACCAGGCGTGGGGCGGGGGGGCTCGGATGAGCAGTTCTTC
CDR3: CASSQAPGVGRGGSDEQFF

V: TRBV11-2
D: TRBD1
size: NA
J: TRBJ1-1
DNA: TGTGCCAGCAGCATTTGGACAGGGTCAAAGGACACTGAAGCTTTCTTT
CDR3: CASSIWTGSKDTEAFF

V: TRBV2
D: TRBD1
size: NA
J: TRBJ2-7
DNA: TGTGCCAGCAGGGACCACACAGGGGCGGGCGAGCAGTACTTC
CDR3: CASRDHTGAGEQYF

V: TRBV14
D: TRBD2
size: NA
J: TRBJ2-1
DNA: TGTGCCAGCAGCCAAGGCGGCGGGGGTCGGTACAATGAGCAGTTCTTC
CDR3: CASSQGGGGRYNEQFF

V: TRBV7-6
D: TRBD1
size: NA
J: TRBJ2-7
DNA: TGTGCCAGCGCATGGAAATCAGGGGGCAGGTACGAGCAGTACTTC
CDR3: CASAWKSGGRYEQYF

V: TRBV7-9
D: TRBD2
size: once
J: TRBJ2-5
DNA: TGTGCCAGCAGCCCGACTAGCCGGGAGACCCAGTACTTC
CDR3: CASSPTSRETQYF

V: TRBV12-5
D: NA
size: NA
J: TRBJ1-5
DNA: TGTGCTAGTGGTTCTTACACTTCCAGGCATCAGCCCCAGCATTTT
CDR3: CASGSYTSRHQPQHF